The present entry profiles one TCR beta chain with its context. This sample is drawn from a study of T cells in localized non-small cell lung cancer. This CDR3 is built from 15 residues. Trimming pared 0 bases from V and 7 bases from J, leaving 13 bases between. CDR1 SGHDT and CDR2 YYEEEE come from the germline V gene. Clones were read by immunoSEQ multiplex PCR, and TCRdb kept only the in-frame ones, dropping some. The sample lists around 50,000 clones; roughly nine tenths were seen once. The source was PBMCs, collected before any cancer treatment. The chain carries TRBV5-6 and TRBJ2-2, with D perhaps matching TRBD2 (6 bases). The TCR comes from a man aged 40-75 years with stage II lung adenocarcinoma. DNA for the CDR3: TGTGCCAGCAGCTTGGGGGGAGGACTCGGCGGGGAGCTGTTTTTT. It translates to CASSLGGGLGGELFF.